This TCR beta chain was profiled in a study of T cell changes during pregnancy in multiple sclerosis. The data were produced by immunoSEQ multiplex PCR, yet TCRdb's version contains in-frame clones alone and is incomplete. This sample has about 68,000 clones, with more than 80% found just once. Germline V gives CDR1 SSHAT, CDR2 FNYEAQ (reference sequence). Trimming cost V 5 bases and J 4 bases, with 14 bases left between them. The CDR3 has 14 amino acids. The rearrangement uses TRBV7-7 and TRBJ1-1; D is perhaps TRBD1 (6 bases). The sample was peripheral blood, taken in the second trimester of pregnancy. The receptor's source is a female donor with multiple sclerosis, enrolled in a pregnancy study. The CDR3 reads CASSVNRDSTEAFF. CDR3 nucleotide sequence: TGTGCCAGCAGCGTAAACAGGGATAGCACTGAAGCTTTCTTT.